This T cell receptor beta chain stems from a study of blood T cell repertoires in COVID-19. Study context: T cells, B-cell-depleted T cells, or PBMCs supplied cDNA or gDNA.

In the original analysis: Amplified reference gene primers provided the basis for estimating nucleated cell counts. Assay: immunoSEQ multiplex PCR; the TCRdb copy retains only in-frame clones and omits some. That table supplies the V and J calls and clone size; D and trimming were determined from the DNA. The table includes about 59,000 clones, roughly three quarters detected once. The CDR3 runs to 15 residues. Germline V gene data show CDR1 as ENHRY and CDR2 as SYGVKD. V lost 5 bases to trimming and J lost 5 bases; unmatched junction nucleotides: 10. Sequences were obtained from peripheral blood. The receptor was isolated from a man aged 55 to 70 with acute or convalescent COVID-19. J is TRBJ2-7 and V is TRBV10-3, with 9 bases lining up with TRBD1. The CDR3 DNA reads TGTGCCATCAGTCGTACAGGGGGCATCGTCCACGAGCAGTACTTC. It is translated as CAISRTGGIVHEQYF.